The rows below give T cell receptor beta chains drawn from one sample of a study of T cell changes during pregnancy in multiple sclerosis. The data were produced by immunoSEQ multiplex PCR, yet TCRdb's version contains in-frame clones alone and is incomplete. The sample records 120,000 or so clones, about 93% being singletons. This material consisted of peripheral blood, taken before pregnancy. The receptors originated from a female donor with multiple sclerosis, enrolled in a pregnancy study. The CDR3 runs from the conserved cysteine through the conserved F or W. Fields, in order: CDR3 protein, J gene, V gene.

CASSQEVDQPQHF	TRBJ1-5	TRBV14
CASSLGTTTYNEQFF	TRBJ2-1	TRBV7-3
CACRESGNTIYF	TRBJ1-3	TRBV30
CASSFGGGLLYEQYF	TRBJ2-7	TRBV5-4
CASSMVPGNGYTF	TRBJ1-2	TRBV19
CASISGRAPGELFF	TRBJ2-2	TRBV6-1
CASSWTGDNQPQHF	TRBJ1-5	TRBV19
CAWRDRLNRGYTF	TRBJ1-2	TRBV30
CASSQEVRTVKSSAFF	TRBJ1-1	TRBV4-1
CASSVEASSYNEQFF	TRBJ2-1	TRBV9
CASSMRQGASNSPLHF	TRBJ1-6	TRBV19
CASGLGAGGIINEQFF	TRBJ2-1	TRBV12-5
CASSPPSTAGGNGELFF	TRBJ2-2	TRBV18
CASSSDRASYEQYF	TRBJ2-7	TRBV7-9
CASSFTGPGDTEAFF	TRBJ1-1	TRBV5-1
CASSKTATYEQYF	TRBJ2-7	TRBV28
CASSSKSARGSGNTIYF	TRBJ1-3	TRBV7-3
CASSTNMYGYTF	TRBJ1-2	TRBV9
CASSTRLAGGNQETQYF	TRBJ2-5	TRBV11-2
CASSFRQGNTIYF	TRBJ1-3	TRBV27
CAISGTGTEKLFF	TRBJ1-4	TRBV10-3
CASSSSGGSLSSGNTIYF	TRBJ1-3	TRBV7-9
CASSLAGRGGEQFF	TRBJ2-1	TRBV7-6
CASSLWGGSTEAFF	TRBJ1-1	TRBV5-1
CASSVGRATNEKLFF	TRBJ1-4	TRBV9
CASSVSQGALSEQYF	TRBJ2-7	TRBV6-5
CASSLGTGGSNQPQHF	TRBJ1-5	TRBV2
CASSLGKVRTGLGNEQFF	TRBJ2-1	TRBV5-1
CASSSPRTEAFF	TRBJ1-1	TRBV7-9
CASSGGQPNQPQHF	TRBJ1-5	TRBV2
CASSPRQGWANYGYTF	TRBJ1-2	TRBV7-9
CASSRNRGEETQYF	TRBJ2-5	TRBV7-9
CAWSMSYEQYF	TRBJ2-7	TRBV30
CAITAGIAGGRSHNEQFF	TRBJ2-1	TRBV10-3
CASSSTTLNTEAFF	TRBJ1-1	TRBV6-1
CASKPGQGPAGELFF	TRBJ2-2	TRBV14
CASSLGVPGLGNMNTEAFF	TRBJ1-1	TRBV5-1
CASSQDLLKGQDYGYTF	TRBJ1-2	TRBV4-2
CAISSTTGGTEAFF	TRBJ1-1	TRBV10-3
CASSSGGGGTEAFF	TRBJ1-1	TRBV6-5
CASSISGALRPPLHF	TRBJ1-6	TRBV19
CASSPLAGPPRDTQYF	TRBJ2-3	TRBV7-8
CASEGDRDQPQHF	TRBJ1-5	TRBV19
CASSQSWRLAGGPCTGELFF	TRBJ2-2	TRBV23-1
CASSFSDRVGYGYTF	TRBJ1-2	TRBV7-9
CASSLTSGRYEQYF	TRBJ2-7	TRBV7-2
CASSPLDGYGYTF	TRBJ1-2	TRBV28
CASSYGRVDNSPLHF	TRBJ1-6	TRBV10-3
CASSLRASGGTDTQYF	TRBJ2-3	TRBV5-4
CASSLSPRRRIEAFF	TRBJ1-1	TRBV27
CASSPGQLSGYGYTF	TRBJ1-2	TRBV5-1
CASSQAGGNTEAFF	TRBJ1-1	TRBV4-2
CASSEGQGARGYTF	TRBJ1-2	TRBV28
CASAGTANTEAFF	TRBJ1-1	TRBV7-3
CASSLTGYNEQFF	TRBJ2-1	TRBV27
CASSVQGVNQPQHF	TRBJ1-5	TRBV6-1
CASSTRLTGELFF	TRBJ2-2	TRBV19
CASSIGESGNTIYF	TRBJ1-3	TRBV13
CATRIDRGTNYGYTF	TRBJ1-2	TRBV15